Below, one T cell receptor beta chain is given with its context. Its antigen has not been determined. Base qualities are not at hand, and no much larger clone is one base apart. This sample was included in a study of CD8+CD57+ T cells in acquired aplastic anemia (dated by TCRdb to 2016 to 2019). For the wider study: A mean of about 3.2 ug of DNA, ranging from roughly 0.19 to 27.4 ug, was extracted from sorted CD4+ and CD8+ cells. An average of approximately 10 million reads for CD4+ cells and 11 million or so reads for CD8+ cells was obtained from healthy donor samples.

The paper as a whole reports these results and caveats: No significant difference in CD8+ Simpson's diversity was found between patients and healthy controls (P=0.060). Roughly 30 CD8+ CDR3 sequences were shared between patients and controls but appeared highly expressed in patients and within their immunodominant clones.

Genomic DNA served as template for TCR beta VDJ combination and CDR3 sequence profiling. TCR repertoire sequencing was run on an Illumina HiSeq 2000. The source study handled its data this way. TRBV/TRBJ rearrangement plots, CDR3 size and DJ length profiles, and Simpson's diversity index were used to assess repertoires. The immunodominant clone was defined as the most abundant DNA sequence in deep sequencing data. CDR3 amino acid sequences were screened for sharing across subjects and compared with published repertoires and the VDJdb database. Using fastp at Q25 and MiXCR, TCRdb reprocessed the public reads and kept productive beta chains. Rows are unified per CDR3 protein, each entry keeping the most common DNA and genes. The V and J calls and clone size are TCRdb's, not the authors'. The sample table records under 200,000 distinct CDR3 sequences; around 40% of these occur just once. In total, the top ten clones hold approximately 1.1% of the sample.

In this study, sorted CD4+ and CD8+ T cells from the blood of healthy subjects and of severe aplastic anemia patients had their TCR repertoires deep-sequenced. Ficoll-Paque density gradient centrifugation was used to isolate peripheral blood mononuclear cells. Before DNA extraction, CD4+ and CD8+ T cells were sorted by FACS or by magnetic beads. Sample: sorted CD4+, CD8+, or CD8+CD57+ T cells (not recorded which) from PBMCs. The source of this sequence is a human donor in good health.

The CDR3 is CASSLLASGSWRETQYF. In nucleotide form, the sequence is TGTGCCAGCAGCTTGTTGGCTAGCGGGAGTTGGAGAGAGACCCAGTACTTC. The chain was built from TRBV5-6 and TRBJ2-5, and 10 junctional nucleotides match TRBD2. Sequences SGHDT (CDR1) and YYEEEE (CDR2) are obtained from the germline V gene. V ends up 1 base short and J 4 bases short, with an unmatched junction base count of 10. From cysteine to phenylalanine, the CDR3 is 17 amino acids long. Left in the record is the CDR3 DNA by itself, 51 bases read in frame from the first base.